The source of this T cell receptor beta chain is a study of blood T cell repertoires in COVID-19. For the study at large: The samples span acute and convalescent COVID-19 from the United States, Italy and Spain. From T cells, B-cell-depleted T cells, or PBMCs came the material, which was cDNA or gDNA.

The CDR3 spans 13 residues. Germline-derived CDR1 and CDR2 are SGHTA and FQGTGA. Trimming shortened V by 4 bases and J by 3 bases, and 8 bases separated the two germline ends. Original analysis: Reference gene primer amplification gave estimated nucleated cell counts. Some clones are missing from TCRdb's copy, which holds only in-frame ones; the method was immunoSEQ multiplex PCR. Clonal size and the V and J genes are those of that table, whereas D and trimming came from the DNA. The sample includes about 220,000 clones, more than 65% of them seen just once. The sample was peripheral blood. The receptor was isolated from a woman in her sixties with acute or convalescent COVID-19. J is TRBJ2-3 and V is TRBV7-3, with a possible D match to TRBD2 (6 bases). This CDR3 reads CASSSAGTDTQYF. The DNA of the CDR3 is TGTGCCAGCAGCTCCGCGGGAACAGATACGCAGTATTTT.